This T cell receptor (beta chain) was sequenced during a study of T cell responses to AZD1222 COVID-19 vaccine. The CDR3 is 14 amino acids. Germline V CDR1 and CDR2: LNHDA, SQIVND (reference sequence). V shed 5 bases and J 10 bases; nucleotides not matched to a gene: 11. Points from the study as a whole: Just five to seven AZD1222 recipients tested seropositive at baseline. White British people made up most donors, females outnumbered males, and clonal diversity was possibly underestimated. Spike regions recognized by vaccine-associated CD4 TCRs spanned the protein, led by 160-218 and 743-854. No repertoire was sampled before or during the peak T cell response, only after it.

In the case of this clone: Its antigen is unidentified.

Assay: immunoSEQ multiplex PCR; the TCRdb copy retains only in-frame clones and omits some. The sample has 100,000 to 150,000 clones; about 79% are singletons. The chain couples TRBV19 to TRBJ2-1; 7 nucleotides agree with TRBD1. This clonotype was obtained from an adult who received the AZD1222 COVID-19 vaccine. The material sequenced was peripheral blood, taken 28 days after the second AZD1222 dose. DNA for the CDR3: TGTGCCAGTAGTGCGAGGGGGCTAGGGGTAGAGCAGTTCTTC. It specifies CASSARGLGVEQFF.